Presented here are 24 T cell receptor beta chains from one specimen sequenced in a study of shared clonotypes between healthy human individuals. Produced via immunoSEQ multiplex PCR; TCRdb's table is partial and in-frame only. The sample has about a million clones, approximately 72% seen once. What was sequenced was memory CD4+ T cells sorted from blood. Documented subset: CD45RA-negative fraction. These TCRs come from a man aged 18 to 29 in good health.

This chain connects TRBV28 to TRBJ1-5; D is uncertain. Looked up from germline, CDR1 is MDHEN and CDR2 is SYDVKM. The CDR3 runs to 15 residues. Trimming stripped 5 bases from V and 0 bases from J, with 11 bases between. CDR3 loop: CASSPRLGSNQPQHF. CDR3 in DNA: TGTGCCAGCAGTCCCCGACTGGGTAGCAATCAGCCCCAGCATTTT.

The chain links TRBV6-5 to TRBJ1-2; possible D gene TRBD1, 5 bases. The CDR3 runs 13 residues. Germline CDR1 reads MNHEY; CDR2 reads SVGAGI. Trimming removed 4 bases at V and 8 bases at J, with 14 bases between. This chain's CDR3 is CASSSDKGRGYTF. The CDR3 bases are TGTGCCAGCAGTTCCGACAAGGGGCGCGGCTACACCTTC.

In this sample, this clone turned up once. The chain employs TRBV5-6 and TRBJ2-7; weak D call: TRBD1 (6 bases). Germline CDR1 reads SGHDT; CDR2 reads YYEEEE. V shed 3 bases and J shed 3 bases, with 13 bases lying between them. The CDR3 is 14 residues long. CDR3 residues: CASSSGTIVYEQYF. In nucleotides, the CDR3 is TGTGCCAGCAGCTCTGGGACAATCGTCTACGAGCAGTACTTC. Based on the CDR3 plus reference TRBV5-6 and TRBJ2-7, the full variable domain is DAGVTQSPTHLIKTRGQQVTLRCSPKSGHDTVSWYQQALGQGPQFIFQYYEEEERQRGNFPDRFSGHQFPNYSSELNVNALLLGDSALYLCASSSGTIVYEQYFGPGTRLTVT.

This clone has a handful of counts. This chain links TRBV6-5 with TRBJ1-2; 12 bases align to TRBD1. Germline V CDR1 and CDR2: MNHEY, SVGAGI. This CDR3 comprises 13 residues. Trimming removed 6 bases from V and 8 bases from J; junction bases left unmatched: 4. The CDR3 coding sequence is TGTGCCAGCAGGTGGGGACAGGGGGCCGGCTACACCTTC. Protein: CASRWGQGAGYTF.

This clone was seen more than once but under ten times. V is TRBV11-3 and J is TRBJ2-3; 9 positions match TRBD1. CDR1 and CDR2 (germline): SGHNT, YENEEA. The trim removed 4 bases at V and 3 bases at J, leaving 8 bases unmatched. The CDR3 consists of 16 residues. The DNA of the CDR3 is TGTGCCAGCAGCTCCGGTACAGGGGGCCAGACAGATACGCAGTATTTT. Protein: CASSSGTGGQTDTQYF. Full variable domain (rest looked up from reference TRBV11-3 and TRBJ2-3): EAGVVQSPRYKIIEKKQPVAFWCNPISGHNTLYWYLQNLGQGPELLIRYENEEAVDDSQLPKDRFSAERLKGVDSTLKIQPAELGDSAVYLCASSSGTGGQTDTQYFGPGTRLTVL.

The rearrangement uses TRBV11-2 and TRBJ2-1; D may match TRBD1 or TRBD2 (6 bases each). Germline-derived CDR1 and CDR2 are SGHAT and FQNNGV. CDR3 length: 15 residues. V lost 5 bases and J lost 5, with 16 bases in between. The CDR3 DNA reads TGTGCCAGCAGCCCTGAGTGGGGGGCCAACAATGAGCAGTTCTTC. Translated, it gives CASSPEWGANNEQFF.

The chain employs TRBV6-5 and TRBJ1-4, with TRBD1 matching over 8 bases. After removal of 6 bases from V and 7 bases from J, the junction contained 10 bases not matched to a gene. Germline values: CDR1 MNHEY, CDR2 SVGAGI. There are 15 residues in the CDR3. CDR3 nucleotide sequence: TGTGCCAGCAGATGGGGCGCAGGGGGCGGTGAAAAACTGTTTTTT. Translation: CASRWGAGGGEKLFF.

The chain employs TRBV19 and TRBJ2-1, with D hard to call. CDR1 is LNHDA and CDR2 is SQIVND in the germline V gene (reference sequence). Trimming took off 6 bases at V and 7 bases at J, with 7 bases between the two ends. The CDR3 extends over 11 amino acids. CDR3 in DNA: TGTGCCAGTAGGCTTCGTAATGAGCAGTTCTTC. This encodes CASRLRNEQFF.

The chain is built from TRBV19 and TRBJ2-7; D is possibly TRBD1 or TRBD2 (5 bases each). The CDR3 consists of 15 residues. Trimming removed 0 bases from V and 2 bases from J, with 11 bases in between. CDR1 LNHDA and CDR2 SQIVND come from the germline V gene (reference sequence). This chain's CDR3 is CASSIDRGSAYEQYF. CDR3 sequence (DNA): TGTGCCAGTAGTATAGACCGGGGCAGCGCCTACGAGCAGTACTTC.

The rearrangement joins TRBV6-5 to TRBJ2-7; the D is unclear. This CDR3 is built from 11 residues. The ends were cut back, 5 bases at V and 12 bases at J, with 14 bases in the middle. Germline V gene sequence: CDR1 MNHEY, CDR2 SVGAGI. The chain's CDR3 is CASSEVGTTYF. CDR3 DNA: TGTGCCAGCAGTGAAGTGGGAACGACGTACTTC.

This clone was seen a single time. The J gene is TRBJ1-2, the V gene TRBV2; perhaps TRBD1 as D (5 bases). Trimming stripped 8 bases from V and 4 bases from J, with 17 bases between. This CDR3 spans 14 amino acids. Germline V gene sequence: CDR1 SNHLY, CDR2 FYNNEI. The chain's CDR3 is CASGLQGSSYGYTF. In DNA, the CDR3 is TGTGCCAGCGGTTTGCAGGGCTCCTCCTATGGCTACACCTTC.

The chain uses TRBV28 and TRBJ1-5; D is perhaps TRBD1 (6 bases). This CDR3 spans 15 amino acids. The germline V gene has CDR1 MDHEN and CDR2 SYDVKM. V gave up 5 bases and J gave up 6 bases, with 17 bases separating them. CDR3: CASSTEAGVGQPQHF. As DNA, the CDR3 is TGTGCCAGCAGTACTGAGGCAGGGGTGGGTCAGCCCCAGCATTTT.

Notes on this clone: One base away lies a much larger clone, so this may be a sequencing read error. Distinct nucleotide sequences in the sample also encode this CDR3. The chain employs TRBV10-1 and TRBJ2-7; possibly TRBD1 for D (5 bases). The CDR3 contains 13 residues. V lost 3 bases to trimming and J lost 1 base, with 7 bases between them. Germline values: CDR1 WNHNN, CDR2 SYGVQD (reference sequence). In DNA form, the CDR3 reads TGCGCCAGCAGTGAAGCAGGGTCCTACGAGCAGTACTTC. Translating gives CASSEAGSYEQYF.

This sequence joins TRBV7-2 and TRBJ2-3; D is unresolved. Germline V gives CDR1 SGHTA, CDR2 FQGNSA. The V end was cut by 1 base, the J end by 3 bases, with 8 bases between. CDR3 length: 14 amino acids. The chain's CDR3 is CASSLGSGTDTQYF. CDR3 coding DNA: TGTGCCAGCAGCTTAGGGAGTGGGACAGATACGCAGTATTTT.

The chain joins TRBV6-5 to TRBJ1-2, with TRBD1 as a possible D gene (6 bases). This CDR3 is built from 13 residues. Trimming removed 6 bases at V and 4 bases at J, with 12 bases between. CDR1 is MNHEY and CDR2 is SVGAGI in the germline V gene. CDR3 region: CASRNRAGYGYTF. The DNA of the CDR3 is TGTGCCAGCAGGAACAGGGCTGGCTATGGCTACACCTTC.

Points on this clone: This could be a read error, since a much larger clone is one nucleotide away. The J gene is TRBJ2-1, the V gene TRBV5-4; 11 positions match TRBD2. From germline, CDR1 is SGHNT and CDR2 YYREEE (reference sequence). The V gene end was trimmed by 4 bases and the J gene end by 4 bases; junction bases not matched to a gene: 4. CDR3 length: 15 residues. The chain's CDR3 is CASSPGLAVYNEQFF. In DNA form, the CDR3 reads TGTGCCAGCAGCCCGGGACTAGCGGTTTACAATGAGCAGTTCTTC.

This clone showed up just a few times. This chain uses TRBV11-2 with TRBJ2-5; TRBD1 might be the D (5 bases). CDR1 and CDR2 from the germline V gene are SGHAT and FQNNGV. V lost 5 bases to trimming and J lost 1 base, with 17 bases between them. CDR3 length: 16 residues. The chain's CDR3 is CASSPRTRLSQETQYF. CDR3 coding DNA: TGTGCCAGCAGCCCTAGGACAAGATTATCCCAAGAGACCCAGTACTTC. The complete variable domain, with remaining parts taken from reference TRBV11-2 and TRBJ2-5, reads EAGVAQSPRYKIIEKRQSVAFWCNPISGHATLYWYQQILGQGPKLLIQFQNNGVVDDSQLPKDRFSAERLKGVDSTLKIQPAKLEDSAVYLCASSPRTRLSQETQYFGPGTRLLVL.

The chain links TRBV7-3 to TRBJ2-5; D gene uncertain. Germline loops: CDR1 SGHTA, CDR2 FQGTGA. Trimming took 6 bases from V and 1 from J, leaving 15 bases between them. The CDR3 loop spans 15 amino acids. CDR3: CASRPRWQAQETQYF. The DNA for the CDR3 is TGTGCCAGCAGACCTAGGTGGCAGGCCCAAGAGACCCAGTACTTC.

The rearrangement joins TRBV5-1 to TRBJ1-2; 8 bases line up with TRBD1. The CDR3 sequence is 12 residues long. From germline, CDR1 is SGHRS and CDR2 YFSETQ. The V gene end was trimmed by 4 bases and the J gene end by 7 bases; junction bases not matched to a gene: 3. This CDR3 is CASSPDRGGYTF. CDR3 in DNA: TGCGCCAGCAGCCCCGACAGGGGTGGCTACACCTTC.

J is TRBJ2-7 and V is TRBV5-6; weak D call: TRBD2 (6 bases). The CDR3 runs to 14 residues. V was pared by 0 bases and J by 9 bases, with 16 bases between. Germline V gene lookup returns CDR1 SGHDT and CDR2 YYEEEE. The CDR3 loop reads CASSLARRPGGQYF. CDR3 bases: TGTGCCAGCAGCTTGGCCCGCAGGCCCGGGGGGCAGTACTTC.

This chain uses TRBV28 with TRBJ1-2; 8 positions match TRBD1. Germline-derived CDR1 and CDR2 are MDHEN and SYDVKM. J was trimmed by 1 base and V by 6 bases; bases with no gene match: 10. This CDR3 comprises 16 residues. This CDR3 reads CASRTSGTGHNYGYTF. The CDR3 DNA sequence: TGTGCCAGCAGGACCTCCGGGACAGGACATAACTATGGCTACACCTTC.

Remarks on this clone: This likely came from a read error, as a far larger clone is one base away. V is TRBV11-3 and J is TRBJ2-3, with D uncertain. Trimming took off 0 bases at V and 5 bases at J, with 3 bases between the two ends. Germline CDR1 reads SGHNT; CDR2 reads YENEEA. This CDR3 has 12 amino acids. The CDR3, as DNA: TGTGCCAGCAGCTTAGATCGAGATACGCAGTATTTT. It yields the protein CASSLDRDTQYF.

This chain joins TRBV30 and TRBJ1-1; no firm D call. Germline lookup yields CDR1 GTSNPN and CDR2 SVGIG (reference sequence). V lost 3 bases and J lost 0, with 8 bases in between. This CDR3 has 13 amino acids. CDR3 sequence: CAWSFRLNTEAFF. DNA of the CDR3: TGTGCCTGGAGCTTCCGACTGAACACTGAAGCTTTCTTT.

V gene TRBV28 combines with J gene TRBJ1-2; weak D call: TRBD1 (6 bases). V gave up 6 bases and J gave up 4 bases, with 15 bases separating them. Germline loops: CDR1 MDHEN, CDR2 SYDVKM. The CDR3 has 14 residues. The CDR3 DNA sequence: TGTGCCAGCAGGCCTGGTGGGGGGCCCTATGGCTACACCTTC. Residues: CASRPGGGPYGYTF.